One and the same sample provided the 5 T cell receptor beta chains below, sequenced in a study of shared clonotypes between healthy human individuals (dated by TCRdb to the early 2020s). The method was the immunoSEQ multiplex PCR assay. This is the immuneACCESS table as TCRdb keeps it, with only in-frame sequences that have V and J called. A part of the clones is gone; compared with another copy, unresolved V genes explain less than half, and the rest is unexplained. The table for this sample lists roughly 500,000 clones; roughly four fifths of them were counted only once. Roughly 13% of the sample belongs to the ten largest clones. Sequences were obtained from PBMCs. The receptors were gathered from a middle-aged woman in good health. Some clones in this sample may be carry-over from other donors' samples.

The chain has TRBV6-5 and TRBJ1-4; D not certain. The germline V and J ends were trimmed by 2 bases and 2 bases, with 9 bases remaining between them. The CDR3 is 15 residues long. Germline loops: CDR1 MNHEY, CDR2 SVGAGI. Written as DNA, the CDR3 is TGTGCCAGCAGTTACGCATTTGGTACTAATGAAAAACTGTTTTTT. Translated, it gives CASSYAFGTNEKLFF.

This clone turned up a few times. The V and J genes are TRBV4-1 and TRBJ2-5, with TRBD2 matching over 9 bases. The germline V gene has CDR1 MGHRA and CDR2 YSYEKL. V gave up 3 bases and J gave up 5 bases; unmatched junction bases: 7. This CDR3 region has 15 residues. This CDR3 is CASSQIRTSAETQYF. CDR3 coding DNA: TGCGCCAGCAGCCAGATTCGGACTAGCGCCGAGACCCAGTACTTC.

This clone was observed many times. The chain joins TRBV13 to TRBJ1-1; tentative D call: TRBD1 (5 bases). The V and J ends lost 2 bases and 0 bases respectively, with 13 bases between them. The CDR3 covers 16 residues. CDR1 is PRHDT, CDR2 FYEKMQ, per germline (reference sequence). Here the CDR3 DNA reads TGTGCCAGCAGCTTATTCGGGGCAGGACTGAACACTGAAGCTTTCTTT. It specifies CASSLFGAGLNTEAFF.

This sequence joins TRBV11-2 and TRBJ1-4; D may be TRBD1 (6 bases). Trimming left V 3 bases short and J 2 bases short, with 7 bases between. In germline, CDR1 is SGHAT, CDR2 FQNNGV. The CDR3 totals 14 residues. The CDR3 here is CASSLGATNEKLFF. The CDR3 DNA reads TGTGCCAGCAGCTTGGGGGCTACTAATGAAAAACTGTTTTTT. Combining the CDR3 with reference TRBV11-2 and TRBJ1-4 gives the whole variable domain EAGVAQSPRYKIIEKRQSVAFWCNPISGHATLYWYQQILGQGPKLLIQFQNNGVVDDSQLPKDRFSAERLKGVDSTLKIQPAKLEDSAVYLCASSLGATNEKLFFGSGTQLSVL.

This sequence joins TRBV29-1 and TRBJ2-1; 8 bases match TRBD2. This CDR3 has 14 amino acids. Germline CDR1 and CDR2: SQVTM and ANQGSEA. V lost 7 bases to trimming and J lost 6 bases; unmatched junction nucleotides: 11. The CDR3 protein is CSGGSGSWGNEQFF. CDR3 coding DNA: TGCAGCGGGGGGAGCGGGAGTTGGGGCAATGAGCAGTTCTTC.